The sequence of this T cell receptor beta chain was determined in a study of blood T cells in healthy people across ages. A second PCR, run for about 7 to 11 cycles, used a sample-barcoded 5' primer plus a J-beta primer mix. Every cDNA molecule carried a tag from a template-switch adaptor bearing 12 random nucleotides. Via MiXCR, TCRdb re-called the 5' RACE reads, giving one row per CDR3 protein. Of about 800,000 distinct CDR3 sequences listed, nearly 60% are singletons. The CDR3 consists of 12 residues. From germline, CDR1 is DFQATT and CDR2 SNEGSKA (reference sequence). With 3 bases removed from V and 8 bases from J, the gap between germline ends came to 10 bases. General study points: Both higher diversity and more naive CD4+ cells marked long-lived donors when set against aged donors.

Remarks on this clonotype: Its antigen is undetermined.

The chain links TRBV20-1 to TRBJ1-4; the D is unclear. The receptor comes from a man aged 25 to 40 in good health. What was sequenced was blood. The CDR3: CSASTDGEKLFF. The CDR3 DNA is TGCAGTGCTAGTACGGACGGGGAAAAACTGTTTTTT.